Shown below are 3 T cell receptor beta chains from a single sample sequenced in a study of spatial heterogeneity in lung cancer. TCRdb recomputed calls from the 5' RACE reads with MiXCR, one row per CDR3 protein. The data contain more than 60,000 distinct CDR3 sequences, under 8.5% of them singletons. Time point of the sample: sample taken at primary tumor resection. The sample consisted of PBMCs, taken at surgery. The receptors here all came from a male donor with early-stage non-small cell lung cancer.

The V call is TRBV3-1, the J call TRBJ1-2; TRBD1 is a possible D gene (5 bases). Germline assignment: CDR1 LGHDT and CDR2 YNNKEL (reference sequence). V was shortened by 0 bases and J by 6 bases, with 14 bases between the two germline ends. CDR3 size: 15 residues. The CDR3: CASSQERAGYHGYTF. The CDR3 DNA is TGTGCCAGCAGCCAAGAGCGGGCAGGGTATCATGGCTACACCTTC.

This clonotype has at least ten counts. At one boundary the junction diverges from the germline segment, which might be a read error. The chain employs TRBV9 and TRBJ2-2; maybe TRBD2 (7 bases). The CDR3 is made up of 15 amino acids. Germline assignment: CDR1 SGDLS and CDR2 YYNGEE. The CDR3 loop reads CASRVEQGGTGELFF. CDR3 nucleotides: TGTGCCAGCAGGGTAGAACAGGGAGGGACCGGGGAGCTGTTTTTT.

This chain links TRBV5-5 with TRBJ1-4; 7 nucleotides align to TRBD1. Germline-derived CDR1 and CDR2 are SGHKS and YYEKEE (reference sequence). This CDR3 has 14 amino acids. V lost 5 bases to trimming and J lost 4 bases; unmatched junction nucleotides: 5. CDR3 in DNA: TGTGCCAGCAGGCCTACAGGGGTTAATGAAAAACTGTTTTTT. This gives the protein CASRPTGVNEKLFF. The whole variable domain, remainder taken from reference TRBV5-5 and TRBJ1-4, is DAGVTQSPTHLIKTRGQQVTLRCSPISGHKSVSWYQQVLGQGPQFIFQYYEKEERGRGNFPDRFSARQFPNYSSELNVNALLLGDSALYLCASRPTGVNEKLFFGSGTQLSVL.